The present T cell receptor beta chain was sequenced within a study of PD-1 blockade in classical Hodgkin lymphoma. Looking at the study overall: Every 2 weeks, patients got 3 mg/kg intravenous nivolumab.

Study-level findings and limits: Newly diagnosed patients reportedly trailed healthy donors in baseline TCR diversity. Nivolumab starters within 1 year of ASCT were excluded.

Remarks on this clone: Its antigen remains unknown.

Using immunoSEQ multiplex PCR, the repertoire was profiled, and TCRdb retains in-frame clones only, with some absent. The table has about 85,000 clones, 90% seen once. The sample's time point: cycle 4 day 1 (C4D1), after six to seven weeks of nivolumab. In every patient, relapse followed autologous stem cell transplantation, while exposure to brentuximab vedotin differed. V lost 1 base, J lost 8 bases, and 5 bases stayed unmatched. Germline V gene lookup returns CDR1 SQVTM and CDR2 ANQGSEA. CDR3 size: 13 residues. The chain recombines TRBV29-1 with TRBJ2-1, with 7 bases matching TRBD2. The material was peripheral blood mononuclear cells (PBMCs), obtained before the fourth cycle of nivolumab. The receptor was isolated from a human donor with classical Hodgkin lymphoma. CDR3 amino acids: CSVEGLGGYEQFF. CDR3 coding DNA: TGCAGCGTTGAAGGTTTGGGGGGGTATGAGCAGTTCTTC.